This T cell receptor (beta chain) was captured by sequencing in a study of identical twins. Findings and caveats of the study: Insertions were reduced in abundant cord blood beta clonotypes but not in memory repertoires.

Via MiXCR, TCRdb re-called the 5' RACE reads, giving one row per CDR3 protein. The sample includes about 700,000 distinct CDR3 sequences, 8.6% of them seen just once. The CDR3 sequence is 16 residues long. The V gene lost 0 bases and the J gene lost 3 bases, with 14 bases spanning the gap. Germline V gene sequence: CDR1 MNHEY, CDR2 SVGEGT. This clonotype was counted a few times. Its antigen remains unidentified. This sample was shared with a second study, whose subject was yellow fever vaccine responses in identical twins.

The sequence derives from a woman aged 18-29 years in good health. V is TRBV6-2 or TRBV6-3 and J is TRBJ1-1; the D is unclear. The specimen sequenced was PBMCs. CDR3 region: CASSYSMTAPDTEAFF. The DNA of the CDR3 is TGTGCCAGCAGTTACTCGATGACGGCTCCGGACACTGAAGCTTTCTTT.